This T cell receptor beta chain was identified in a study of blood T cell repertoires in COVID-19. The wider study: Sample material is recorded as cDNA or gDNA derived from T cells, B-cell-depleted T cells, or PBMCs.

The assay was immunoSEQ multiplex PCR, and TCRdb's table has in-frame clones only and misses some. The data contain under 200,000 clones, roughly 84% of them singletons. CDR3 length equals 17 residues. Germline CDR1 SNHLY, CDR2 FYNNEI. V gave up 4 bases and J gave up 3 bases; unmatched junction bases: 10. The chain recombines TRBV2 with TRBJ2-1, with 9 positions matching TRBD2. The TCR sequence derives from a woman of 80 years or more with acute or convalescent COVID-19. Sample: peripheral blood. CDR3 nucleotide sequence: TGTGCCAGCAGTGCCCGCGGGGGGGAAATAATCTACAATGAGCAGTTCTTC. Its translation is CASSARGGEIIYNEQFF.